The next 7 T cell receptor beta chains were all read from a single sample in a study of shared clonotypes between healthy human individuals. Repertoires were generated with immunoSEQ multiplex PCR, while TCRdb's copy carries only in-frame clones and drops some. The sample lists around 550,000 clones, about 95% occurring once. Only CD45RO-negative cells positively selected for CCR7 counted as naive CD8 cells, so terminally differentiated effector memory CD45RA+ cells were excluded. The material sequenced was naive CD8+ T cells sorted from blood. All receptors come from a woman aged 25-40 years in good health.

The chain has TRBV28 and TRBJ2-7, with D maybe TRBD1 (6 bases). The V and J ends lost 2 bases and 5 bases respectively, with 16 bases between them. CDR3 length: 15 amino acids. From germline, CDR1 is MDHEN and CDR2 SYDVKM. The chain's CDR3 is CASSLRPGEFHEQYF. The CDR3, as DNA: TGTGCCAGCAGTTTAAGGCCAGGGGAATTCCACGAGCAGTACTTC.

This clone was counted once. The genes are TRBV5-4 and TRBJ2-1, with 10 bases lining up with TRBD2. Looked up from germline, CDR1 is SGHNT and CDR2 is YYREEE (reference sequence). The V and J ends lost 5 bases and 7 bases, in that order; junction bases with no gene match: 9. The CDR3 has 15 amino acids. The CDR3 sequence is CASSDPSSGRNEQFF. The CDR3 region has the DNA TGTGCCAGCAGTGACCCGTCTAGCGGGAGAAATGAGCAGTTCTTC.

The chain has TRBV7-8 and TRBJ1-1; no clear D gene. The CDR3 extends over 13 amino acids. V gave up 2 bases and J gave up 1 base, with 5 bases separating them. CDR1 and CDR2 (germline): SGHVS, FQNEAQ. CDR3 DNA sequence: TGTGCCAGCAGCTTAACACCGAACACTGAAGCTTTCTTT. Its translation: CASSLTPNTEAFF.

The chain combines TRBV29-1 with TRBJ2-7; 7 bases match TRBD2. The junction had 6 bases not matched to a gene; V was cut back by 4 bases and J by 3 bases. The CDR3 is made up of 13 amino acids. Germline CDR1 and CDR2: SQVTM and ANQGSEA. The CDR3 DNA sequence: TGCAGCGTTGGGCCGGGAGGTAGCTACGAGCAGTACTTC. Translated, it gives CSVGPGGSYEQYF.

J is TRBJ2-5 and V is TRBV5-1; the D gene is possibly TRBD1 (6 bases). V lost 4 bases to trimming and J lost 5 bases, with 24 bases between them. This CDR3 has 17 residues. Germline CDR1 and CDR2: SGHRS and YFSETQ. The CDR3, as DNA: TGCGCCAGCAGCGATACCGATAGGGGGATGGGGAAGGAGACCCAGTACTTC. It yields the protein CASSDTDRGMGKETQYF.

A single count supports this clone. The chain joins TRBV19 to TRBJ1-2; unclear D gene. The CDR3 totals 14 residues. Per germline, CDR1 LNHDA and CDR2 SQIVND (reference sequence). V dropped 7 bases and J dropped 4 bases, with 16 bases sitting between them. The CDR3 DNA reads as TGTGCCAGTATTACAAGGATTGTAGGCTATGGCTACACCTTC. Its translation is CASITRIVGYGYTF.

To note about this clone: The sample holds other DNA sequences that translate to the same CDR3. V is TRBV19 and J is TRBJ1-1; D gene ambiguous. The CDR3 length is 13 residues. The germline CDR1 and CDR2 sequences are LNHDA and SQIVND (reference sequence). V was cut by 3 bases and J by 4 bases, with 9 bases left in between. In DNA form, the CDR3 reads TGTGCCAGTAGTATTGGGCTGAGCACTGAAGCTTTCTTT. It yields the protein CASSIGLSTEAFF.